Presented here are 32 T cell receptor beta chains from one specimen sequenced in a study of lymphopenia after photon versus proton radiotherapy. Profiling relied on immunoSEQ multiplex PCR, and the TCRdb table lists in-frame clones only, not all of them. The data show tens of thousands of clones, roughly 86% seen once. Sequenced here: peripheral blood, sampled from a patient treated with photon-based radiotherapy. Every receptor here comes from a middle-aged man with gastric cancer.

The chain uses TRBV6-5 and TRBJ2-1, with a tentative D call TRBD1 (5 bases). V was trimmed by 0 bases and J by 3 bases, leaving 12 bases between them. This CDR3 spans 16 amino acids. Germline V gives CDR1 MNHEY, CDR2 SVGAGI. The DNA for the CDR3 is TGTGCCAGCAGTTACTCGACCTTTGACAGCTACAATGAGCAGTTCTTC. It codes for CASSYSTFDSYNEQFF.

This clone was counted a few times. Distinct nucleotide sequences in the sample also encode this CDR3. This chain links TRBV4-1 with TRBJ2-1, with D hard to call. V lost 1 base, J lost 0 bases, and 4 bases lay in between. This CDR3 spans 14 amino acids. Germline V CDR1 and CDR2: MGHRA, YSYEKL. CDR3 loop: CASSQGSSYNEQFF. The CDR3, as DNA: TGCGCCAGCAGCCAAGGGAGCTCCTACAATGAGCAGTTCTTC.

The V and J genes are TRBV18 and TRBJ1-1, with D perhaps matching TRBD1 (6 bases). This CDR3 has 15 residues. Germline assignment: CDR1 KGHSH and CDR2 LQKENI. V lost 3 bases and J 6 bases, leaving 17 bases between the germline ends. The CDR3 DNA follows: TGTGCCAGCTCACCTCGGGGTGGGGAGGGGGCTGAAGCTTTCTTT. It encodes CASSPRGGEGAEAFF.

This sequence joins TRBV7-9 and TRBJ1-6; 7 nucleotides line up with TRBD1. The CDR3 is 14 amino acids. With 5 bases clipped from V and 6 bases from J, the junction kept 4 bases outside the gene matches. The V gene's germline CDR1 is SEHNR and CDR2 FQNEAQ (reference sequence). CDR3 sequence: CASSPGQLNSPLHF. The CDR3 region has the DNA TGTGCCAGCAGCCCGGGACAGCTTAATTCACCCCTCCACTTT.

This clone was observed a single time. The rearrangement uses TRBV4-2 and TRBJ2-3, with a tentative D call TRBD1 (7 bases). Trimming stripped 8 bases from V and 2 bases from J, with 17 bases between. CDR1 is LGHNA and CDR2 is YNFKEQ in the germline V gene. The CDR3 sequence is 15 residues long. The CDR3 DNA sequence: TGTGCCAGCCACTCAGGGGGGTCCTCCACAGATACGCAGTATTTT. Amino acid sequence: CASHSGGSSTDTQYF.

This clone was observed a handful of times. The chain is built from TRBV5-5 and TRBJ1-1; 10 nucleotides agree with TRBD1. CDR3 size: 15 residues. Germline-derived CDR1 and CDR2 are SGHKS and YYEKEE (reference sequence). J gave up 4 bases and V 4 bases, and 7 bases lay outside the gene matches. CDR3 in DNA: TGTGCCAGCAGCGGAGGGACAGGGGCAGGCACTGAAGCTTTCTTT. Its protein product is CASSGGTGAGTEAFF.

The CDR3 spells CASSRGQANSNQPQHF. CDR3 nucleotide sequence: TGTGCCAGTAGTAGAGGGCAGGCAAATAGCAATCAGCCCCAGCATTTT. This rearrangement joins TRBV19 to TRBJ1-5; no firm D call. Per the germline V gene, CDR1 is LNHDA and CDR2 is SQIVND (reference sequence). The ends were cut back, 4 bases at V and 0 bases at J, with 13 bases in the middle. This CDR3 comprises 16 residues.

The chain carries TRBV7-2 and TRBJ2-3; 8 nucleotides match TRBD2. The length of the CDR3 is 16 residues. Germline-derived CDR1 and CDR2 are SGHTA and FQGNSA. The V gene end was trimmed by 4 bases and the J gene end by 1 base; junction bases not matched to a gene: 7. The CDR3 loop is CASSSGSRGGTDTQYF. The CDR3 DNA is TGTGCCAGCAGCTCGGGTTCGCGGGGGGGCACAGATACGCAGTATTTT.

The chain links TRBV9 to TRBJ1-3; D is unclear. Germline CDR1 is SGDLS and CDR2 is YYNGEE. CDR3 size: 17 residues. V lost 0 bases, J lost 0 bases, and 13 bases lay in between. For the CDR3, the DNA is TGTGCCAGCAGCGTAGGTACGGCAGCAAACTCTGGAAACACCATATATTTT. It encodes CASSVGTAANSGNTIYF.

The genes are TRBV7-3 and TRBJ1-6; TRBD1 might be the D (5 bases). Germline loops: CDR1 SGHTA, CDR2 FQGTGA. The V end was cut by 1 base, the J end by 7 bases, with 11 bases between. This CDR3 contains 15 residues. As DNA, the CDR3 is TGTGCCAGCAGCTTAAATGGGGGGATAAATTCACCCCTCCACTTT. It codes for CASSLNGGINSPLHF.

The chain combines TRBV7-9 with TRBJ2-5; 8 nucleotides align to TRBD1. Germline lookup yields CDR1 SEHNR and CDR2 FQNEAQ (reference sequence). The V and J ends lost 5 bases and 3 bases, in that order; junction bases with no gene match: 11. This CDR3 has 16 residues. CDR3 amino acids: CASSPRQGTLEETQYF. The CDR3 DNA reads TGTGCCAGCAGCCCGAGACAGGGGACCCTAGAAGAGACCCAGTACTTC.

The chain links TRBV5-1 to TRBJ2-3; the D gene is possibly TRBD2 (6 bases). CDR1 and CDR2 from the germline V gene are SGHRS and YFSETQ. This CDR3 region has 16 residues. Trimming cost V 4 bases and J 2 bases, with 17 bases left between them. The CDR3 here is CASSTLPGLTTDTQYF. The CDR3 coding sequence is TGCGCCAGCAGCACGCTACCGGGACTTACCACAGATACGCAGTATTTT.

This rearrangement joins TRBV7-6 to TRBJ2-2, with D unclear. The CDR3 has 12 residues. From germline, CDR1 is SGHVS and CDR2 FNYEAQ. V was cut by 2 bases and J by 7 bases, with 5 bases left in between. As DNA, the CDR3 is TGTGCCAGCAGCTTAAATGGCGGGGAGCTGTTTTTT. Its protein is CASSLNGGELFF.

V is TRBV2 and J is TRBJ1-2; 8 bases are a match to TRBD1. Germline CDR1 SNHLY, CDR2 FYNNEI. The V segment lost 4 bases and the J segment 8 bases; nucleotides outside the gene matches: 9. CDR3 length equals 14 residues. The CDR3 DNA is TGTGCCAGCAGTGTCAGGACAGGGCGGGAGGGCTACACCTTC. This sequence encodes CASSVRTGREGYTF.

Comments on this clone: Other nucleotide sequences from this sample produce the same CDR3. This sequence joins TRBV7-2 and TRBJ2-7; D assignment may be TRBD1 or TRBD2 (6 bases each). Trimming stripped 1 base from V and 1 base from J, with 8 bases between. The CDR3 length is 14 residues. The germline CDR1 and CDR2 sequences are SGHTA and FQGNSA. The CDR3 sequence: CASSLEGGSYEQYF. In DNA, the CDR3 is TGTGCCAGCAGCTTAGAAGGGGGGTCCTACGAGCAGTACTTC.

V usage is TRBV7-9 and J usage is TRBJ1-2; D unclear. V was pared by 1 base and J by 3 bases, with 12 bases between. Germline-derived CDR1 and CDR2 are SEHNR and FQNEAQ (reference sequence). This CDR3 has 15 amino acids. Here the CDR3 DNA reads TGTGCCAGCAGCTTAGAGTCTTTTGGGGACTATGGCTACACCTTC. The encoded protein is CASSLESFGDYGYTF.

The chain links TRBV6-1 to TRBJ1-2; 7 bases map to TRBD1. The CDR3 contains 12 residues. V gave up 6 bases and J gave up 11 bases; unmatched junction bases: 9. Germline CDR1 is MNHNS and CDR2 is SASEGT. The CDR3 DNA follows: TGTGCCAGCAGCATCGGGGGACAGCCGTACACCTTC. Translated, it gives CASSIGGQPYTF.

This clone was found a few times. The gene calls are TRBV15 and TRBJ1-1; no reliable D call. The CDR3 length is 13 residues. Per the germline V gene, CDR1 is LNHNV and CDR2 is YYDKDF (reference sequence). Trimming pared 3 bases from V and 1 base from J, leaving 6 bases between. The CDR3 is CATSSGRNTEAFF. CDR3 coding DNA: TGTGCCACCAGCAGTGGGAGGAACACTGAAGCTTTCTTT. Variable domain in full (rest from reference TRBV15 and TRBJ1-1): DAMVIQNPRYQVTQFGKPVTLSCSQTLNHNVMYWYQQKSSQAPKLLFHYYDKDFNNEADTPDNFQSRRPNTSFCFLDIRSPGLGDTAMYLCATSSGRNTEAFFGQGTRLTVV.

The chain joins TRBV11-3 to TRBJ1-1, with D uncertain. V was pared by 2 bases and J by 4 bases, with 8 bases between. Germline CDR1 is SGHNT and CDR2 is YENEEA. The CDR3 is made up of 13 amino acids. The CDR3 bases are TGTGCCAGCAGCTTACGGGTGGGCACTGAAGCTTTCTTT. Its protein is CASSLRVGTEAFF.

This clone was picked up one time. This chain links TRBV6-5 with TRBJ2-5; TRBD1 is a possible D gene (7 bases). Trimming took off 6 bases at V and 10 bases at J, with 18 bases between the two ends. The CDR3 has 13 amino acids. Germline V CDR1 and CDR2: MNHEY, SVGAGI. CDR3 nucleotides: TGTGCCAGCAGGTCCGGGACAGCGGGTTACCAGTACTTC. Protein: CASRSGTAGYQYF.

The J gene is TRBJ2-7, the V gene TRBV4-1; D is perhaps TRBD1 (5 bases). V lost 1 base, J lost 3 bases, and 7 bases lay in between. The germline gives CDR1 MGHRA, CDR2 YSYEKL. The CDR3 sequence is 13 residues long. CDR3 amino acids: CASSQGQLYEQYF. CDR3 nucleotides: TGCGCCAGCAGCCAAGGACAGCTCTACGAGCAGTACTTC.

The chain carries TRBV7-2 and TRBJ2-1; D uncertain. In germline, CDR1 is SGHTA, CDR2 FQGNSA. The CDR3 has 15 residues. Trimming removed 7 bases at V and 0 bases at J, with 13 bases between. CDR3 in DNA: TGTGCCAGCACCACCGTATCGAGCTCCTACAATGAGCAGTTCTTC. This encodes CASTTVSSSYNEQFF.

The chain joins TRBV7-2 to TRBJ1-2, with 10 bases that match TRBD1. CDR1 and CDR2 from the germline V gene are SGHTA and FQGNSA. With V trimmed by 0 bases and J by 8 bases, 9 bases remained unmatched. The CDR3 extends over 16 amino acids. This CDR3 reads CASSLAGTGEEGGYTF. DNA for the CDR3: TGTGCCAGCAGCTTAGCCGGGACAGGGGAGGAGGGAGGCTACACCTTC.

The chain links TRBV5-6 to TRBJ1-1; D remains unclear. The CDR3 length is 12 residues. V lost 2 bases, J lost 3 bases, and 5 bases lay in between. Germline-derived CDR1 and CDR2 are SGHDT and YYEEEE. CDR3 protein: CASSFSDTEAFF. CDR3 DNA sequence: TGTGCCAGCAGCTTCAGCGACACTGAAGCTTTCTTT.

This clone was found a few times. This chain connects TRBV6-4 to TRBJ1-1; D unresolved. V was cut by 4 bases and J by 1 base, with 10 bases left in between. Germline V lookup: CDR1 MRHNA, CDR2 SNTAGT. CDR3 length: 14 residues. CDR3 residues: CASSAGPGNTEAFF. The CDR3 nucleotides are TGTGCCAGCAGTGCCGGGCCTGGGAACACTGAAGCTTTCTTT.

V and J are TRBV27 and TRBJ2-1, with TRBD2 matching 7 bases. Germline V gene lookup returns CDR1 MNHEY and CDR2 SMNVEV (reference sequence). V gave up 3 bases and J gave up 6 bases; unmatched junction bases: 5. There are 14 residues in the CDR3. Here the CDR3 reads CASSLEGGSNEQFF. The DNA of the CDR3 is TGTGCCAGCAGTTTGGAGGGAGGGTCCAATGAGCAGTTCTTC.

The chain recombines TRBV6-4 with TRBJ1-1, with D maybe TRBD1 (6 bases). With 0 bases removed from V and 4 bases from J, the gap between germline ends came to 15 bases. CDR3 length equals 16 residues. From germline, CDR1 is MRHNA and CDR2 SNTAGT. CDR3: CASSDSGPGDRTEAFF. In DNA, the CDR3 is TGTGCCAGCAGTGACTCAGGGCCAGGGGATCGCACTGAAGCTTTCTTT.

V usage is TRBV9 and J usage is TRBJ2-2, with D possibly TRBD1 on 5 matching bases. V lost 0 bases to trimming and J lost 2 bases, with 14 bases between them. There are 17 residues in the CDR3. In germline, CDR1 is SGDLS, CDR2 YYNGEE. In nucleotides, the CDR3 is TGTGCCAGCAGCGTAGCTAATAGTAGGGGAAACACCGGGGAGCTGTTTTTT. The encoded protein is CASSVANSRGNTGELFF.

The V and J genes are TRBV18 and TRBJ1-1; no firm D call. The V gene lost 3 bases and the J gene lost 6 bases, with 5 bases spanning the gap. The germline V gene encodes CDR1 KGHSH and CDR2 LQKENI. The length of the CDR3 is 11 residues. The CDR3: CASSPGAEAFF. In DNA, the CDR3 is TGTGCCAGCTCACCTGGGGCTGAAGCTTTCTTT.

The chain couples TRBV13 to TRBJ2-7; 10 bases match TRBD1. This CDR3 has 16 amino acids. V was clipped by 2 bases and J by 4 bases; unmatched bases: 8. Germline loops: CDR1 PRHDT, CDR2 FYEKMQ (reference sequence). For the CDR3, the DNA is TGTGCCAGCAGCTTAACAGAGGCGGGACAGGGGTACGAGCAGTACTTC. Amino acids: CASSLTEAGQGYEQYF. The whole variable domain, remainder taken from reference TRBV13 and TRBJ2-7, is AAGVIQSPRHLIKEKRETATLKCYPIPRHDTVYWYQQGPGQDPQFLISFYEKMQSDKGSIPDRFSAQQFSDYHSELNMSSLELGDSALYFCASSLTEAGQGYEQYFGPGTRLTVT.

V gene TRBV7-2 combines with J gene TRBJ1-3, with TRBD1 as a possible D gene (5 bases). Looked up from germline, CDR1 is SGHTA and CDR2 is FQGNSA. Between the trimmed V and J ends, which lost 2 bases and 2 bases, there was a span of 7 bases. The CDR3 runs 14 residues. CDR3 in amino acids: CASSLTGPGNTIYF. The CDR3 DNA is TGTGCCAGCAGCTTAACAGGACCTGGAAACACCATATATTTT.

This chain links TRBV9 with TRBJ2-7, with 8 bases aligning to TRBD2. The V segment lost 0 bases and the J segment 2 bases; nucleotides outside the gene matches: 7. The length of the CDR3 is 16 residues. Germline V gene data show CDR1 as SGDLS and CDR2 as YYNGEE. The CDR3, as DNA: TGTGCCAGCAGCGTAGGAGTTAGCGGGGAGACCTACGAGCAGTACTTC. Amino acid sequence: CASSVGVSGETYEQYF. Drawing the rest from reference TRBV9 and TRBJ2-7, the complete variable domain is DSGVTQTPKHLITATGQRVTLRCSPRSGDLSVYWYQQSLDQGLQFLIQYYNGEERAKGNILERFSAQQFPDLHSELNLSSLELGDSALYFCASSVGVSGETYEQYFGPGTRLTVT.